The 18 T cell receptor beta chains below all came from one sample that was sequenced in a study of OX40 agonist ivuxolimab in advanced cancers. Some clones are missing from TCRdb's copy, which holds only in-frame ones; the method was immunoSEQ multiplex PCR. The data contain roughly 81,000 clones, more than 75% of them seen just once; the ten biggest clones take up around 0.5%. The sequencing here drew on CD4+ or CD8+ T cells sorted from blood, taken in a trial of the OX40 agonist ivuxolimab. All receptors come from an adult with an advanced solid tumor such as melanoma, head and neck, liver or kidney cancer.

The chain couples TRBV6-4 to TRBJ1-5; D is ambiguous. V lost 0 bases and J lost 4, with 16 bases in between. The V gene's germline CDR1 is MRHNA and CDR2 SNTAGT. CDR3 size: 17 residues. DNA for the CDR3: TGTGCCAGCAGTGACTCCAACAGAGTAAGTGTTAATCAGCCCCAGCATTTT. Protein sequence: CASSDSNRVSVNQPQHF.

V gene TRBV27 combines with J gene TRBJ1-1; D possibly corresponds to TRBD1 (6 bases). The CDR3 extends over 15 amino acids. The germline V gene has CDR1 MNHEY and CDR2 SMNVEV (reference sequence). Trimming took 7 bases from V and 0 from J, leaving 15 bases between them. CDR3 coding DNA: TGTGCCAGCATTCCGGGACATAATATGAACACTGAAGCTTTCTTT. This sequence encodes CASIPGHNMNTEAFF.

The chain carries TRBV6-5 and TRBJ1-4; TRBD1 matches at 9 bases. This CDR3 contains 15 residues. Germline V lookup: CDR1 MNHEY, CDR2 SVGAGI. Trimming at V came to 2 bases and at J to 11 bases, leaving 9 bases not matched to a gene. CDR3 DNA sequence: TGTGCCAGCAGTTACGTCCACAGGGGGCGTGGGAAACTGTTTTTT. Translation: CASSYVHRGRGKLFF.

Here the CDR3 DNA reads TGTGCCAGCAGTGGGATGGGAGACACTGAAGCTTTCTTT. It is translated as CASSGMGDTEAFF. This chain uses TRBV2 with TRBJ1-1, with D unclear. The CDR3 has 13 residues. The germline V gene has CDR1 SNHLY and CDR2 FYNNEI. V was shortened by 4 bases and J by 3 bases, with 9 bases between the two germline ends.

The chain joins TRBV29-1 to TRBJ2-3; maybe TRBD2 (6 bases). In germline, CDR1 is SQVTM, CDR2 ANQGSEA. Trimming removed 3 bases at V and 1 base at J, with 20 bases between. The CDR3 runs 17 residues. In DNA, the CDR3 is TGCAGCGTTGAGGCCCCGATGGGGGGTTGGGGCACAGATACGCAGTATTTT. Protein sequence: CSVEAPMGGWGTDTQYF.

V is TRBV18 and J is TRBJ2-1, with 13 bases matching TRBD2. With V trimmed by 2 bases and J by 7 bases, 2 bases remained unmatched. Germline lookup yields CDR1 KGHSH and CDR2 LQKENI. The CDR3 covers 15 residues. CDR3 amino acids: CASSPETSGGNEQFF. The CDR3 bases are TGTGCCAGCTCACCAGAGACTAGCGGGGGGAATGAGCAGTTCTTC. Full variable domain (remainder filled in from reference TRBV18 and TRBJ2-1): NAGVMQNPRHLVRRRGQEARLRCSPMKGHSHVYWYRQLPEEGLKFMVYLQKENIIDESGMPKERFSAEFPKEGPSILRIQQVVRGDSAAYFCASSPETSGGNEQFFGPGTRLTVL.

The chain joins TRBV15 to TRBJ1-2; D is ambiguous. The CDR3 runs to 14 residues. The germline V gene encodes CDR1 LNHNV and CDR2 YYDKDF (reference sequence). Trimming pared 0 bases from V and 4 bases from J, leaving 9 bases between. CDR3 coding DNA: TGTGCCACCAGCAGAGATGGAACGGCCTATGGCTACACCTTC. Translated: CATSRDGTAYGYTF.

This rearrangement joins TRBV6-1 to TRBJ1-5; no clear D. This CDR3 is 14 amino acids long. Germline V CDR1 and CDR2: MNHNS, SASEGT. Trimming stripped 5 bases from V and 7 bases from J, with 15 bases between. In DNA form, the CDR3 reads TGTGCCAGCAGTCTCCGGCACAGCGGACAGCCCCAGCATTTT. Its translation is CASSLRHSGQPQHF.

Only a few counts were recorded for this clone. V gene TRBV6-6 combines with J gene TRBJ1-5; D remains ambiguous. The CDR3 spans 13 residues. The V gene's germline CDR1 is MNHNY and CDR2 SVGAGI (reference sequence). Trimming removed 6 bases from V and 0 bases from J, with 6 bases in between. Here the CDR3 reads CASSHDSNQPQHF. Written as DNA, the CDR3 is TGTGCCAGCAGCCACGATAGCAATCAGCCCCAGCATTTT.

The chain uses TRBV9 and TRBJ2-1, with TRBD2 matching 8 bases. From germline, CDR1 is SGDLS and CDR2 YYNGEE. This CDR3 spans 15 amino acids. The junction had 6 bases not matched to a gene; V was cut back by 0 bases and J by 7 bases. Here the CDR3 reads CASSVAGGPGNEQFF. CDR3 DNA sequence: TGTGCCAGCAGCGTAGCGGGGGGGCCTGGGAATGAGCAGTTCTTC.

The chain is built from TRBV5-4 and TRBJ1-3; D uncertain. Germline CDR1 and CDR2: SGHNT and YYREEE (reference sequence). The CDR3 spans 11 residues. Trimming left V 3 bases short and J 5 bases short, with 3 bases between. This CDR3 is CASSYRNTIYF. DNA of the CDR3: TGTGCCAGCAGCTACAGAAACACCATATATTTT.

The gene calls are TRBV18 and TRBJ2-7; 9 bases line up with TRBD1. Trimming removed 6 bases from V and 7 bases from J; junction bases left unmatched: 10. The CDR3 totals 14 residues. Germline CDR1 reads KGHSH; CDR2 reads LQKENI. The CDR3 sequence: CASSLGTGKGEQYF. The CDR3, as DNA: TGTGCCAGCTCCCTAGGGACAGGGAAAGGGGAGCAGTACTTC.

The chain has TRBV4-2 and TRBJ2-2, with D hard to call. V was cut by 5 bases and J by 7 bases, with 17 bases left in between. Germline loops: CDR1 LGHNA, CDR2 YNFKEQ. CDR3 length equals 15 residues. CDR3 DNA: TGTGCCAGCAGCGGTTTGGCTGAGCGCAGCGGGGAGCTGTTTTTT. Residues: CASSGLAERSGELFF.

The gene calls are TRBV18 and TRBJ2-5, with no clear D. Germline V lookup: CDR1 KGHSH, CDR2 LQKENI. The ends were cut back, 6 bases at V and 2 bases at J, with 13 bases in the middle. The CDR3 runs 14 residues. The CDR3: CASSPSHLQETQYF. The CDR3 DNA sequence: TGTGCCAGCTCGCCATCACACTTACAAGAGACCCAGTACTTC.

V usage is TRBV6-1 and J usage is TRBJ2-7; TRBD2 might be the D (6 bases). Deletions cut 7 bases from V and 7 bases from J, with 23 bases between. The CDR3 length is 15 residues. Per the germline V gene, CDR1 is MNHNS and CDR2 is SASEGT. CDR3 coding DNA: TGTGCCAGCAAACTGGAGGGGACGACAGTTCGGGAGCAGTACTTC. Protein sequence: CASKLEGTTVREQYF.

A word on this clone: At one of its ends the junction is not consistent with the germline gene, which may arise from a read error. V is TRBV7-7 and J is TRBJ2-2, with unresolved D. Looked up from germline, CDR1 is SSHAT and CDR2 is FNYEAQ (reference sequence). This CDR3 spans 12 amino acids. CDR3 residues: CASSSPIGELFF. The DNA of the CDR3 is TGTGCTAGCAGCTCCCCCATCGGGGAGCTGTTTTTT.

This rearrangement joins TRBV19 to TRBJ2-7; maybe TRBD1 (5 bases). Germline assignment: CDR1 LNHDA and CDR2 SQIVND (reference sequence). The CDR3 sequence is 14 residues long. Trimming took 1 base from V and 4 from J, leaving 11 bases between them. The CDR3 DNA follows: TGTGCCAGTAGTATAGTAGGGGATAGGTACGAGCAGTACTTC. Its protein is CASSIVGDRYEQYF.

CDR3 residues: CASSLGTSGGSTDTQYF. In nucleotides, the CDR3 is TGCGCCAGCAGCTTGGGGACTAGTGGGGGGAGCACAGATACGCAGTATTTT. V is TRBV5-1 and J is TRBJ2-3; 7 bases align to TRBD2. The CDR3 covers 17 residues. With 0 bases clipped from V and 0 bases from J, the junction kept 7 bases outside the gene matches. The V gene's germline CDR1 is SGHRS and CDR2 YFSETQ. The entire variable domain, with the rest obtained from reference TRBV5-1 and TRBJ2-3, is as follows: KAGVTQTPRYLIKTRGQQVTLSCSPISGHRSVSWYQQTPGQGLQFLFEYFSETQRNKGNFPGRFSGRQFSNSRSEMNVSTLELGDSALYLCASSLGTSGGSTDTQYFGPGTRLTVL.